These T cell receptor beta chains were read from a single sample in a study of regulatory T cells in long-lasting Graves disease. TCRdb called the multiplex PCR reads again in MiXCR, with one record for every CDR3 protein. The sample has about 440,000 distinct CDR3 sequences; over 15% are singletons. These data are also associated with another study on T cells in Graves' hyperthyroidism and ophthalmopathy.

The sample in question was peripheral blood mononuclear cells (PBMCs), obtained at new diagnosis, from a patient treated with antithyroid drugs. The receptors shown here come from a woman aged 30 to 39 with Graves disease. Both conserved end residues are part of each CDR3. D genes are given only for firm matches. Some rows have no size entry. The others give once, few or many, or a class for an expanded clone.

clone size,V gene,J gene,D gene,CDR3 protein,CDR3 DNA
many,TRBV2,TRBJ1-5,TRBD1,CASGSQGNQPQHF,TGTGCCAGCGGTTCACAGGGGAATCAGCCCCAGCATTTT
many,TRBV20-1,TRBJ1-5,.,CSARAWFMRAQPQHF,TGCAGTGCTAGAGCCTGGTTTATGAGGGCTCAGCCCCAGCATTTT
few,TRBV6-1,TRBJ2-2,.,CASSLQGPDTGELFF,TGTGCCAGCAGCTTACAGGGTCCGGACACCGGGGAGCTGTTTTTT
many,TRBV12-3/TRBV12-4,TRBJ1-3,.,CASKHLWSGNTIYF,TGTGCCAGCAAGCATCTTTGGTCTGGAAACACCATATATTTT
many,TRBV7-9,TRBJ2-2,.,CASSFRQGGTGELFF,TGTGCCAGCAGCTTCCGACAGGGAGGCACCGGGGAGCTGTTTTTT
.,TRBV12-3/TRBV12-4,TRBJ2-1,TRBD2,CASSLGVGGIGYNEQFF,TGTGCCAGCAGTTTAGGGGTGGGAGGGATTGGTTACAATGAGCAGTTCTTC
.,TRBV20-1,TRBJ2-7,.,CSAPSQTSVYFCAIRGQRAYEQYF,.
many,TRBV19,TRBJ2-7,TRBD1,CASRPGQGMYEQYF,TGTGCCAGTAGGCCGGGACAGGGCATGTACGAGCAGTACTTC
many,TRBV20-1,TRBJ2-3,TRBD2,CSARPSGAGGTDTQYF,TGCAGTGCTAGACCGTCCGGGGCGGGAGGGACAGATACGCAGTATTTT
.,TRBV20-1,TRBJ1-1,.,CSARDARTVNTEAFF,TGCAGTGCTAGAGACGCAAGGACGGTGAACACTGAAGCTTTCTTT
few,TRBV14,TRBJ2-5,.,CASSQFRGNQETQYF,TGTGCCAGCAGCCAATTCCGGGGGAACCAAGAGACCCAGTACTTC
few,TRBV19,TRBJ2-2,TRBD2,CASSIPVLAGNTGELFF,TGTGCCAGTAGTATTCCGGTGCTAGCGGGAAACACCGGGGAGCTGTTTTTT
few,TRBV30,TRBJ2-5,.,CAWSGTIPETQYF,TGTGCCTGGAGTGGGACTATCCCGGAGACCCAGTACTTC
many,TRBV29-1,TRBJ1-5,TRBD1,CSVGDRGNQPQHF,TGCAGCGTTGGCGACAGGGGGAATCAGCCCCAGCATTTT
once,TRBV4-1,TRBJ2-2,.,CASSQVPGHNTGELFF,TGCGCCAGCAGCCAAGTACCGGGACACAACACCGGGGAGCTGTTTTTT
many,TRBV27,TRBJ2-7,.,CASSLSTGEQYF,TGTGCCAGCAGTTTAAGCACTGGTGAGCAGTACTTC
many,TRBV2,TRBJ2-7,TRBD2,CASRLAGGPGGEQYF,TGTGCCAGCAGACTAGCGGGAGGGCCGGGGGGCGAGCAGTACTTC
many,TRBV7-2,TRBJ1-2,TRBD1,CASSFRTGGTYYGYTF,TGTGCCAGCAGCTTCCGTACAGGGGGAACATACTATGGCTACACCTTC
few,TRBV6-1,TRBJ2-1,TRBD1,CASTDWTGEKSYNEQFF,TGTGCCAGCACCGACTGGACAGGGGAGAAGAGCTACAATGAGCAGTTCTTC
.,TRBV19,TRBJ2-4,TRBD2,CASSMTGGRNIQYF,TGTGCCAGTAGTATGACGGGAGGTAGAAACATTCAGTACTTC
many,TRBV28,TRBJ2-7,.,CASSLIRSSYEQYF,TGTGCCAGCAGTTTGATCCGGAGCTCCTACGAGCAGTACTTC
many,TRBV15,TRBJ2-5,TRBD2,CATSSSGRAQETQYF,TGTGCCACCAGCAGTAGCGGGAGGGCCCAAGAGACCCAGTACTTC
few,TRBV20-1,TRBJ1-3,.,CSAMEGRVAGNTIYF,TGCAGTGCCATGGAGGGCAGGGTGGCCGGAAACACCATATATTTT
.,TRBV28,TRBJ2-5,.,CASSFWGAVETQYF,TGTGCCAGCAGTTTTTGGGGGGCCGTAGAGACCCAGTACTTC
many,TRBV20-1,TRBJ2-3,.,CSGRESSTDTQYF,TGCAGTGGCCGGGAGTCTAGCACAGATACGCAGTATTTT